The T cell receptor beta chain described here comes from a study of blood T cells in healthy people across ages. Next came a second PCR, run for about 7 to 12 cycles, which used a sample-barcoded 5' primer along with a J-beta primer mix. One entry per CDR3 protein results from TCRdb running MiXCR on the 5' RACE reads. The table shows approximately 850,000 distinct CDR3 sequences, with 58% occurring only once. Whole-study results and caveats: Nothing was known about donor CMV status, and this possibly confounded expanded clonotype changes. With unsorted PBMCs, a conclusive comparison of naive versus antigen-experienced cells was not possible. TCR beta diversity tracked closely with naive T cell percentage.

About this clonotype: As yet, its antigen is unknown.

The draw of peripheral blood yielded ten milliliters from each donor. The CDR3 totals 14 residues. Per germline, CDR1 SGHAT and CDR2 FQDESV (reference sequence). V lost 6 bases to trimming and J lost 5 bases, with 16 bases between them. This chain uses TRBV11-1 with TRBJ1-1; no clear D. Source material: blood. The source is a man aged 30 to 45 in good health. CDR3 sequence reads: CASSYSNGGTEAFF. CDR3 coding DNA: TGTGCCAGCAGTTACAGCAACGGCGGGACTGAAGCTTTCTTT.